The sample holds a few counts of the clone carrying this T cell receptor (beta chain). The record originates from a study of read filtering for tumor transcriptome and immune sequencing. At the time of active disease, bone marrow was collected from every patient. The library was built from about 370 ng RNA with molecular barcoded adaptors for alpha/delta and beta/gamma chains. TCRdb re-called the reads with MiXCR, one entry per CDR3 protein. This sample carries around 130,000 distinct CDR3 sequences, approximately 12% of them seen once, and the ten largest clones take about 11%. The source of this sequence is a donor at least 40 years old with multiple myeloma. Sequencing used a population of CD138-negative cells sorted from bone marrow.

Written as DNA, the CDR3 is TGTGCCAGCATCGACAGGGGTATAAGCAATCAGCCCCAGCATTTT. Amino acid sequence: CASIDRGISNQPQHF. J is TRBJ1-5 and V is TRBV19, with 8 bases matching TRBD1. Per germline, CDR1 LNHDA and CDR2 SQIVND (reference sequence). Germline trimming cut 9 bases from V and 1 base from J; bases unmatched to any gene: 8. CDR3 length equals 15 residues. The whole variable domain, remainder taken from reference TRBV19 and TRBJ1-5, is DGGITQSPKYLFRKEGQNVTLSCEQNLNHDAMYWYRQDPGQGLRLIYYSQIVNDFQKGDIAEGYSVSREKKESFPLTVTSAQKNPTAFYLCASIDRGISNQPQHFGDGTRLSIL.